These 8 T cell receptor beta chains were all obtained from the same sample, sequenced in a study of T-cell memory formation after mild COVID-19. In TCRdb, the 5' RACE reads were re-called with MiXCR into one record per CDR3 protein. The sample contains 350,000 or so distinct CDR3 sequences, under 25% of which appear only once. Material: PBMCs or a T cell subset sorted from them (not recorded which). The origin of the receptors is a man younger than 35 who had mild COVID-19 (a few samples of this study predate the infection). Cell type and time point are not known.

About this clonotype: Mismatch with germline at one junction end may stem from a read error. The rearrangement joins TRBV10-3 to TRBJ2-2, with no clear D. Per germline, CDR1 ENHRY and CDR2 SYGVKD. The length of the CDR3 is 14 residues. CDR3 DNA sequence: TGTGCCATCAGCCAGAGTGCTGACACCGGTGAGCTGTTTTTT. Amino acid sequence: CAISQSADTGELFF.

V is TRBV10-3 and J is TRBJ2-2; D is ambiguous. Deletions cut 10 bases from V and 4 bases from J, with 16 bases between. Looked up from germline, CDR1 is ENHRY and CDR2 is SYGVKD. CDR3 size: 14 residues. DNA of the CDR3: TGTGCCACACGACTGATGGAAACCACCGGGGAGCTGTTTTTT. This codes for CATRLMETTGELFF.

The sample holds a few counts of this clonotype. The V call is TRBV7-8, the J call TRBJ1-1; 8 bases line up with TRBD1. CDR1 and CDR2 (germline): SGHVS, FQNEAQ. V trimming: 5 bases; J trimming: 5 bases; junction bases outside the gene matches: 4. This CDR3 region has 13 residues. CDR3 bases: TGTGCCAGCAGCGTCCGGGACAGGACTGAAGCTTTCTTT. It specifies CASSVRDRTEAFF.

The gene calls are TRBV20-1 and TRBJ2-1; D gene ambiguous. The CDR3 contains 11 residues. Trimming removed 8 bases at V and 4 bases at J, with 9 bases between. Germline V gives CDR1 DFQATT, CDR2 SNEGSKA (reference sequence). CDR3: CSLDHYNEQFF. The CDR3 region has the DNA TGCAGTTTAGACCATTACAATGAGCAGTTCTTC.

The V gene is TRBV18, the J gene TRBJ2-7; weak D call: TRBD2 (6 bases). CDR1 and CDR2 from the germline V gene are KGHSH and LQKENI. The CDR3 length is 15 residues. Trimming cost V 3 bases and J 0 bases, with 12 bases left between them. CDR3 protein: CASSPGGGRSYEQYF. DNA of the CDR3: TGTGCCAGCTCACCTGGGGGAGGACGCTCCTACGAGCAGTACTTC. Full variable domain (remainder filled in from reference TRBV18 and TRBJ2-7): NAGVMQNPRHLVRRRGQEARLRCSPMKGHSHVYWYRQLPEEGLKFMVYLQKENIIDESGMPKERFSAEFPKEGPSILRIQQVVRGDSAAYFCASSPGGGRSYEQYFGPGTRLTVT.

This clonotype was seen only a few times. The genes are TRBV11-2 and TRBJ1-5, with D unresolved. Germline CDR1 reads SGHAT; CDR2 reads FQNNGV. CDR3 length: 13 residues. Trimming pared 8 bases from V and 7 bases from J, leaving 15 bases between. In DNA form, the CDR3 reads TGTGCCAGCGCAACGGTGGGCGAACAGCCCCAGCATTTT. Its translation is CASATVGEQPQHF.

This clonotype occurred a few times. The chain recombines TRBV28 with TRBJ2-7, with D tentatively TRBD2 (5 bases). The germline CDR1 and CDR2 sequences are MDHEN and SYDVKM. The CDR3 runs to 13 residues. With 10 bases removed from V and 2 bases from J, the gap between germline ends came to 15 bases. CDR3 nucleotides: TGTGCCACGCGGGCCGGGCTAACCTACGAGCAGTACTTC. Its translation: CATRAGLTYEQYF.

The CDR3 reads CASSVSGIETQYF. CDR3 nucleotide sequence: TGTGCCAGCAGCGTCTCCGGGATAGAGACCCAGTACTTC. The chain carries TRBV3-1 and TRBJ2-5; possible D gene TRBD2, 5 bases. Germline CDR1 is LGHDT and CDR2 is YNNKEL (reference sequence). Between the trimmed V and J ends, which lost 5 bases and 4 bases, there was a span of 11 bases. CDR3 length: 13 residues.